This T cell receptor beta chain was identified in a study of blood T cell repertoires in COVID-19. The wider study: Some COVID-19 samples were acute and others convalescent; all came from the United States, Italy and Spain. PBMCs, B-cell-depleted T cells, or T cells were the source of the cDNA or gDNA that made up the material.

It was during active infection that Seattle patients were enrolled and then longitudinally followed. In the authors' workflow: Reference gene primers were amplified, and this amplification served to estimate nucleated cell counts. Clones were sequenced by immunoSEQ multiplex PCR, and TCRdb holds only the in-frame ones, with some missing. V and J calls and clone size are as listed in that table; D and trimming were resolved from the DNA. The sample includes some 130,000 clones, roughly 90% of them seen just once. The V gene's germline CDR1 is KGHDR and CDR2 SFDVKD. This CDR3 is 20 amino acids long. V dropped 4 bases and J dropped 0 bases, with 25 bases sitting between them.

The chain links TRBV24-1 to TRBJ2-3, with D perhaps matching TRBD2 (5 bases). The receptor was derived from a man between 60 and 75 years old with COVID-19, enrolled during active disease. Sequencing was carried out using peripheral blood. The CDR3, as DNA: TGTGCCACCAGTGACCCCGGGGTGAGGATTGATCACTTAAGCACAGATACGCAGTATTTT. Amino acid sequence: CATSDPGVRIDHLSTDTQYF.